This entry concerns a single T cell receptor beta chain. Germline loops: CDR1 SGHVS, CDR2 FNYEAQ. The CDR3 is 14 amino acids. J was trimmed by 3 bases and V by 5 bases; bases with no gene match: 4. This specimen comes from a study of regulatory T cells in long-lasting Graves disease. In building TCR beta libraries, iRepertoire HTBI primers were used together with Arm-PCR of CDR3 regions. TCRdb used MiXCR to reprocess the multiplex PCR reads, holding one entry per CDR3 protein. The sample includes 400,000 or so distinct CDR3 sequences, less than 25% of them seen just once. Time point defined: persistent/refractory GD, antithyroid drugs over 5 years with positive TRAb. PBMC-extracted RNA yielded the TCR library.

The sequence was collected from a female donor with Graves disease. V is TRBV7-6 and J is TRBJ2-5; 9 bases line up with TRBD1. This specimen consisted of peripheral blood mononuclear cells (PBMCs), obtained when the disease was refractory, from a patient treated with antithyroid drugs. The CDR3 here is CASSLQGAKETQYF. CDR3 nucleotides: TGTGCCAGCAGCCTACAGGGGGCAAAAGAGACCCAGTACTTC.